This TCR beta chain was sequenced in a study of CD8 T cells in ankylosing spondylitis (dated by TCRdb to the late 2010s). Regarding the research as a whole: The study profiled T cell receptor beta repertoires in healthy donors and ankylosing spondylitis patients to find disease-linked TCR variants. The full study cohort was made up of 25 to 30 ankylosing spondylitis patients and over 90 healthy donors. Peripheral blood was sampled, and synovial fluid was additionally collected from ankylosing spondylitis patients.

The listed sequencing device is Illumina HiSeq 2500. Quantitative 5'-RACE with molecular barcodes was used to prepare TCR beta libraries. The original methods were these. A new computational method based on a probabilistic model of VDJ rearrangement was used to identify disease-linked TCR variants. TCRdb reprocessed the public reads (quality trimming at Q25 with fastp, clone calling with MiXCR) and kept in-frame beta chains. Rows with a matching CDR3 protein are joined into one entry that keeps the most common DNA and genes. The V and J calls, along with clone size, are taken from TCRdb and not from the paper's own processing. For this sample the table gives some 200,000 distinct CDR3 sequences, of which about 26% were detected only once. Under 8% of the sample is taken by the ten largest. Notes on this clonotype: It has no known antigen specificity. One base away there is no much larger clone; base qualities are not given.

General conclusions and limits of the study: A TCR beta motif made up of eight highly homologous amino acid variants appeared to be characteristic of blood from ankylosing spondylitis patients. The disease-linked clones showed a CD8+ phenotype and occurred at relatively low frequencies in peripheral blood. Some motif variants had previously been reported in the synovial fluid and blood of reactive arthritis patients, which suggests shared mechanisms of disease initiation. According to the report, matched synovial fluid samples from ankylosing spondylitis patients were significantly enriched for the disease-linked clones.

Specimen: blood, either unsorted or a sorted T cell fraction (not recorded which). This TCR derives from a male donor with ankylosing spondylitis or in good health (not recorded which).

The DNA reads as follows: TGCGCCAGCAGCCAAGATTGGGGAACCTACAATGAGCAGTTCTTC. The resulting protein is CASSQDWGTYNEQFF. Rearrangement joined TRBV4-3 to TRBJ2-1; confidence is insufficient to name the D gene. The CDR3 runs 15 residues from the cysteine to the phenylalanine. Solely the CDR3 DNA is kept, with 45 bases framed from the first base. Cut back by 0 bases and 2 bases, the V and J ends lie 8 bases apart. CDR1 LGHNA and CDR2 YSLEER were looked up in the germline V gene.